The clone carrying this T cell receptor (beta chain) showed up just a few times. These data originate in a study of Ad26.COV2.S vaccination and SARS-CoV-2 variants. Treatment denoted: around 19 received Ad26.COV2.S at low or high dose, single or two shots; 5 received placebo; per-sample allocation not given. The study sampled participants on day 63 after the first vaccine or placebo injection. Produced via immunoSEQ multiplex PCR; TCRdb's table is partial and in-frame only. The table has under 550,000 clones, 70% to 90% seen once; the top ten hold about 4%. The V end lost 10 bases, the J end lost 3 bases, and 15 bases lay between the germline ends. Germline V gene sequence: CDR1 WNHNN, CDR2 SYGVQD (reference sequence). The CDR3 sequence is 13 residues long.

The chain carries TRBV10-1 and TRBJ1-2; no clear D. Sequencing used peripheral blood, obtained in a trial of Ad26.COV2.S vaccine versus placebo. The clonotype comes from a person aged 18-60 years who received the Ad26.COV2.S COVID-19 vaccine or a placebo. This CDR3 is CAIETAYDYGYTF. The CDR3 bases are TGCGCCATTGAAACGGCTTACGACTATGGCTACACCTTC.